This TCR beta chain was captured by sequencing in a study of blood T cells in healthy people across ages. Study at large: The template switching approach captured approximately one barcoded beta molecule for every two T cells.

The CDR3 contains 12 residues. V was trimmed by 3 bases and J by 5 bases, leaving 10 bases between them. Germline CDR1 and CDR2: DFQATT and SNEGSKA (reference sequence). A J-beta primer mix and a sample-barcoded 5' primer were used in a second PCR of roughly 7 to 12 cycles. Each cDNA molecule carried a tag from a template-switch adaptor that contained 12 random nucleotides. TCRdb passed the 5' RACE reads through MiXCR, listing each CDR3 protein once. This sample yields about 1.6 million distinct CDR3 sequences, of which roughly 30% are seen a single time; around 11% belongs to the top ten. Caucasian, healthy and from Russia, the donors were aged between about 6 and 100.

The sequence was obtained from a young woman in good health. Sequenced input: blood. This rearrangement joins TRBV20-1 to TRBJ2-5; D not certain. DNA of the CDR3: TGCAGTGCTAGTGTTTTTGCCGAGACCCAGTACTTC. Translation gives CSASVFAETQYF.